This TCR beta chain derives from a study of cytomegalovirus exposure and HLA in healthy donors. Study-wide results and limits: With further analysis later on, most CMV-associated TCR beta chains appeared HLA-restricted.

The PCR ran on 60 Vbeta and 13 Jbeta primers. Libraries were prepared by immunoSEQ multiplex PCR; TCRdb keeps only in-frame clonotypes and omits some of them. The sample has 90,000 to 100,000 clones. Concerning this clone itself: Its antigen is not known.

V lost 5 bases and J lost 1, with 6 bases in between. The V gene's germline CDR1 is SGHTA and CDR2 FQGNSA. The CDR3 loop spans 13 amino acids. Sequenced: PBMCs. The gene calls are TRBV7-2 and TRBJ1-3; D not certain. The receptor comes from a woman in her twenties or thirties in good health and CMV-seronegative. CDR3 bases: TGTGCCAGCAGCCCCTCGTCTGGAAACACCATATATTTT. This codes for CASSPSSGNTIYF.